Below, 18 T cell receptor beta chains from the same sample are listed, as sequenced in a study of T cell responses to AZD1222 COVID-19 vaccine (dated by TCRdb to the early 2020s). This specimen's time point label, interpreted: about 28 days (+/-7) after the second vaccine dose. The library was prepared using the immunoSEQ multiplex PCR assay. The clones in this table, taken by TCRdb from immuneACCESS, are in-frame only. Not every clone is retained; where verified, under half of the shortfall comes from an unresolved V gene, and the cause of the rest is unknown. Across this sample there are under 80,000 clones, with about four fifths seen only once. Jointly, the top ten make up roughly 27% of the sample. Sequencing used peripheral blood, obtained 28 days after the second AZD1222 dose. The receptors were sampled from an adult who received the AZD1222 COVID-19 vaccine.

This sequence joins TRBV7-3 and TRBJ2-7; TRBD1 agrees at 7 bases. This CDR3 is built from 15 residues. Germline V CDR1 and CDR2: SGHTA, FQGTGA. The junction had 12 bases not matched to a gene; V was cut back by 4 bases and J by 6 bases. The CDR3 nucleotides read TGTGCCAGCAGCTCACCCGGGACAGACCGAGGCGAGCAGTACTTC. This codes for CASSSPGTDRGEQYF.

This chain joins TRBV29-1 and TRBJ2-5, with 11 bases fitting TRBD2. The trim removed 6 bases at V and 4 bases at J, leaving 13 bases unmatched. Germline V gene sequence: CDR1 SQVTM, CDR2 ANQGSEA. The CDR3 covers 16 residues. The CDR3 region is CSVAGTSGVLRETQYF. Here the CDR3 DNA reads TGCAGCGTGGCAGGGACTAGCGGAGTTCTACGAGAGACCCAGTACTTC. Full variable domain (remainder filled in from reference TRBV29-1 and TRBJ2-5): SAVISQKPSRDICQRGTSLTIQCQVDSQVTMMFWYRQQPGQSLTLIATANQGSEATYESGFVIDKFPISRPNLTFSTLTVSNMSPEDSSIYLCSVAGTSGVLRETQYFGPGTRLLVL.

J is TRBJ2-3 and V is TRBV28, with D perhaps matching TRBD1 or TRBD2 (5 bases each). Germline CDR1 reads MDHEN; CDR2 reads SYDVKM. The CDR3 sequence is 15 residues long. V gave up 7 bases and J gave up 2 bases, with 16 bases separating them. The CDR3 nucleotides read TGTGCCAGCAACCCACCCGGGACCCTCACAGATACGCAGTATTTT. It is translated as CASNPPGTLTDTQYF.

The chain is built from TRBV6-2 or TRBV6-3 and TRBJ1-1, with 7 bases fitting TRBD1. The V segment lost 7 bases and the J segment 1 base; nucleotides outside the gene matches: 9. The CDR3 is 15 amino acids. CDR1 is MNHEY and CDR2 is SVGEGT in the germline V gene. The CDR3: CASIPGGGKNTEAFF. CDR3 sequence (DNA): TGTGCCAGCATCCCAGGGGGGGGGAAGAACACTGAAGCTTTCTTT.

The genes are TRBV6-2 or TRBV6-3 and TRBJ2-5; 11 bases are shared with TRBD1. V dropped 0 bases and J dropped 5; count of bases not matched to a gene: 5. The CDR3 totals 16 residues. The germline gives CDR1 MNHEY, CDR2 SVGEGT. In DNA, the CDR3 is TGTGCCAGCAGTTACTCCCGGACAGGGGGCCACGAGACCCAGTACTTC. It specifies CASSYSRTGGHETQYF.

The J gene is TRBJ2-2, the V gene TRBV29-1; D remains ambiguous. The V and J ends lost 3 bases and 3 bases respectively, with 5 bases between them. The CDR3 consists of 12 residues. Looked up from germline, CDR1 is SQVTM and CDR2 is ANQGSEA. As DNA, the CDR3 is TGCAGCGTTGAGGCTGACACCGGGGAGCTGTTTTTT. Translation: CSVEADTGELFF.

The chain recombines TRBV7-2 with TRBJ2-2; 9 bases agree with TRBD2. V shed 3 bases, J shed 7 bases, and the junction held 3 bases outside the gene matches. CDR3 length: 14 amino acids. From germline, CDR1 is SGHTA and CDR2 FQGNSA. This CDR3 reads CASSLAGGVGELFF. The CDR3 bases are TGTGCCAGCAGCTTGGCGGGAGGGGTCGGGGAGCTGTTTTTT.

V gene TRBV28 combines with J gene TRBJ2-1, with 7 nucleotides matching TRBD1. Germline CDR1 MDHEN, CDR2 SYDVKM. Trimming took 5 bases from V and 5 from J; bases not matched to a gene: 9. The CDR3 consists of 15 residues. The CDR3 bases are TGTGCCAGCAGTCCTATGGAGGACAGGCACAATGAGCAGTTCTTC. Translated: CASSPMEDRHNEQFF.

The chain links TRBV7-9 to TRBJ2-3, with D possibly matching TRBD1 (6 bases). The germline V and J ends were trimmed by 8 bases and 1 base, with 10 bases remaining between them. Germline V lookup: CDR1 SEHNR, CDR2 FQNEAQ (reference sequence). The CDR3 extends over 13 amino acids. This chain's CDR3 is CASRRGGTDTQYF. The CDR3 DNA reads TGTGCCAGCCGCAGGGGAGGCACAGATACGCAGTATTTT.

The gene calls are TRBV5-1 and TRBJ1-4; D unclear. The CDR3 length is 13 residues. Looked up from germline, CDR1 is SGHRS and CDR2 is YFSETQ. V was pared by 7 bases and J by 4 bases, with 11 bases between. The CDR3 DNA is TGCGCCAGCGGGCGTGGTGATAATGAAAAACTGTTTTTT. The encoded protein is CASGRGDNEKLFF.

Here the CDR3 reads CASSYVSSSYNEQFF. In DNA form, the CDR3 reads TGTGCCAGCAGTTACGTTAGCAGCTCCTACAATGAGCAGTTCTTC. V is TRBV6-5 and J is TRBJ2-1; D not resolved. V lost 2 bases and J 0 bases, leaving 8 bases between the germline ends. CDR3 length: 15 amino acids. Germline V gives CDR1 MNHEY, CDR2 SVGAGI.

The rearrangement links TRBV14 to TRBJ2-1; 13 positions match TRBD2. J was trimmed by 13 bases and V by 4 bases; bases with no gene match: 10. This CDR3 has 15 amino acids. The germline gives CDR1 SGHDN, CDR2 FVKESK. CDR3 protein: CASSPTGLAGAPQFF. Here the CDR3 DNA reads TGTGCCAGCAGCCCGACAGGACTAGCGGGAGCCCCCCAGTTCTTC.

V and J are TRBV5-5 and TRBJ2-2; 7 positions agree with TRBD1. V was pared by 4 bases and J by 1 base, with 13 bases of the junction left unmatched. Germline CDR1 is SGHKS and CDR2 is YYEKEE (reference sequence). The CDR3 runs to 18 residues. This CDR3 reads CASSPRRAGGLNTGELFF. The CDR3 DNA reads TGTGCCAGCAGCCCCCGAAGGGCAGGGGGATTGAACACCGGGGAGCTGTTTTTT.

This sequence joins TRBV7-2 and TRBJ2-3; possible D gene TRBD2, 6 bases. CDR1 is SGHTA, CDR2 FQGNSA, per germline. This CDR3 has 15 residues. The V gene lost 1 base and the J gene lost 0 bases, with 8 bases spanning the gap. Here the CDR3 reads CASSLVGGSTDTQYF. The DNA for the CDR3 is TGTGCCAGCAGCTTAGTCGGGGGAAGCACAGATACGCAGTATTTT.

The V and J genes are TRBV10-3 and TRBJ2-7; D uncertain. Trimming left V 6 bases short and J 4 bases short, with 16 bases between. Per germline, CDR1 ENHRY and CDR2 SYGVKD. The CDR3 length is 14 residues. CDR3 residues: CAIRAGSLRYEQYF. The CDR3, as DNA: TGTGCCATCAGGGCCGGGTCTCTTCGGTACGAGCAGTACTTC.

The chain has TRBV6-1 and TRBJ2-7; either TRBD1 or TRBD2 may fit D (5 bases each). This CDR3 comprises 13 residues. V lost 3 bases and J 3 bases, leaving 9 bases between the germline ends. In germline, CDR1 is MNHNS, CDR2 SASEGT. CDR3: CASSDEGLYEQYF. The CDR3 nucleotides read TGTGCCAGCAGTGACGAGGGGCTCTACGAGCAGTACTTC.

This chain connects TRBV19 to TRBJ1-4; 11 bases fit TRBD1. J was trimmed by 7 bases and V by 5 bases; bases with no gene match: 6. Germline V CDR1 and CDR2: LNHDA, SQIVND (reference sequence). The CDR3 totals 15 residues. CDR3: CASSSLGTGGEKLFF. CDR3 sequence (DNA): TGTGCCAGTAGTTCCCTTGGGACAGGGGGTGAAAAACTGTTTTTT.

V gene TRBV30 combines with J gene TRBJ2-1, with D uncertain. V lost 2 bases, J lost 5 bases, and 16 bases lay in between. This CDR3 region has 15 residues. Germline loops: CDR1 GTSNPN, CDR2 SVGIG (reference sequence). CDR3 residues: CAWSRPPQNHNEQFF. The CDR3 DNA is TGTGCCTGGAGTCGCCCCCCGCAGAACCACAATGAGCAGTTCTTC.